What follows are 20 T cell receptor beta chains derived from one specimen sequenced in a study of blood T cell repertoires in COVID-19. Produced via immunoSEQ multiplex PCR; TCRdb's table is partial and in-frame only. The table has around 170,000 clones, approximately 80% seen once. The sequenced sample was PBMCs or T cells enriched from blood (not recorded which). The receptors originated from a man aged 55 to 70 who had been exposed to COVID-19.

The chain couples TRBV28 to TRBJ1-4, with TRBD1 matching over 10 bases. CDR1 and CDR2 (germline): MDHEN, SYDVKM. CDR3 length: 15 amino acids. Unmatched junction bases numbered 6, after V lost 5 bases and J lost 6 bases. DNA of the CDR3: TGTGCCAGCAGTGGCCCGGACAGGGGGTATGAAAAACTGTTTTTT. Translation: CASSGPDRGYEKLFF.

The DNA for the CDR3 is TGTGCCAGCAGCTTACGGACAGGGTCCGGGGAGCTGTTTTTT. It is translated as CASSLRTGSGELFF. This chain uses TRBV9 with TRBJ2-2; 8 bases line up with TRBD1. V shed 4 bases, J shed 6 bases, and the junction held 5 bases outside the gene matches. Per germline, CDR1 SGDLS and CDR2 YYNGEE. The CDR3 is 14 residues long. Combining the CDR3 with reference TRBV9 and TRBJ2-2 gives the whole variable domain DSGVTQTPKHLITATGQRVTLRCSPRSGDLSVYWYQQSLDQGLQFLIQYYNGEERAKGNILERFSAQQFPDLHSELNLSSLELGDSALYFCASSLRTGSGELFFGEGSRLTVL.

This rearrangement joins TRBV19 to TRBJ2-7; 7 positions agree with TRBD2. Germline values: CDR1 LNHDA, CDR2 SQIVND (reference sequence). The trim removed 5 bases at V and 6 bases at J, leaving 19 bases unmatched. The CDR3 totals 17 residues. The CDR3 region has the DNA TGTGCCAGTAGTCATTATTTACGGGGGAGGGCGGTTGTCGAGCAGTACTTC. Residues: CASSHYLRGRAVVEQYF.

This chain uses TRBV30 with TRBJ2-5; 10 nucleotides agree with TRBD1. Per the germline V gene, CDR1 is GTSNPN and CDR2 is SVGIG (reference sequence). This CDR3 spans 14 amino acids. V was clipped by 6 bases and J by 5 bases; unmatched bases: 9. CDR3 DNA: TGTGCCTGTTTGACAGGGGGCGCCTGGGAGACCCAGTACTTC. Protein sequence: CACLTGGAWETQYF.

The chain is built from TRBV7-2 and TRBJ2-1; TRBD2 might be the D (5 bases). The CDR3 consists of 16 residues. Germline CDR1 is SGHTA and CDR2 is FQGNSA. V was trimmed by 0 bases and J by 7 bases, leaving 16 bases between them. This CDR3 reads CASSLAGGRTANEQFF. For the CDR3, the DNA is TGTGCCAGCAGCTTAGCTGGTGGGAGAACGGCGAATGAGCAGTTCTTC.

This chain links TRBV13 with TRBJ2-7, with D uncertain. The CDR3 runs to 11 residues. V lost 5 bases and J 3 bases, leaving 5 bases between the germline ends. Germline CDR1 is PRHDT and CDR2 is FYEKMQ (reference sequence). CDR3 sequence: CASSVHYEQYF. CDR3 nucleotides: TGTGCCAGCAGCGTTCACTACGAGCAGTACTTC.

This chain uses TRBV7-9 with TRBJ1-1; no reliable D call. V lost 5 bases, J lost 4 bases, and 14 bases lay in between. The CDR3 runs to 14 residues. Looked up from germline, CDR1 is SEHNR and CDR2 is FQNEAQ (reference sequence). CDR3 region: CASSRWEGGTEAFF. The CDR3 DNA reads as TGTGCCAGCAGCCGGTGGGAGGGCGGCACTGAAGCTTTCTTT.

This clone was counted a single time. The V call is TRBV5-4, the J call TRBJ2-1, with D hard to call. In germline, CDR1 is SGHNT, CDR2 YYREEE (reference sequence). Trimming removed 0 bases from V and 10 bases from J, with 11 bases in between. The CDR3 sequence is 13 residues long. The CDR3 DNA is TGTGCCAGCAGCTTGGCTCCCCCGGAGGAGCAGTTCTTC. Residues: CASSLAPPEEQFF.

This rearrangement joins TRBV24-1 to TRBJ2-3; TRBD1 matches 7 bases. Trimming at V came to 9 bases and at J to 0 bases, leaving 2 bases not matched to a gene. CDR3 length equals 13 residues. From germline, CDR1 is KGHDR and CDR2 SFDVKD. CDR3 in amino acids: CATRDSSTDTQYF. The CDR3 DNA reads TGTGCCACCCGGGACAGCAGCACAGATACGCAGTATTTT.

The gene calls are TRBV30 and TRBJ2-1; 13 nucleotides match TRBD2. CDR3 length equals 15 residues. Germline V gene data show CDR1 as GTSNPN and CDR2 as SVGIG (reference sequence). The trim removed 3 bases at V and 7 bases at J, leaving 6 bases unmatched. The CDR3 is CAWSRTSGSGNEQFF. The CDR3 DNA follows: TGTGCCTGGAGCAGGACTAGCGGGAGTGGGAATGAGCAGTTCTTC.

The chain carries TRBV3-1 (or the pseudogene TRBV3-2) and TRBJ2-2; D is perhaps TRBD2 (5 bases). Germline assignment: CDR1 LGHDT and CDR2 YNNKEL (reference sequence). The V and J ends lost 1 base and 5 bases respectively, with 5 bases between them. CDR3 length: 13 amino acids. The CDR3 sequence: CASSQGGTGELFF. CDR3 bases: TGTGCCAGCAGCCAAGGAGGGACCGGGGAGCTGTTTTTT.

The V call is TRBV29-1, the J call TRBJ2-1, with D possibly being TRBD2 (5 bases). Trimming left V 7 bases short and J 3 bases short, with 16 bases between. Germline assignment: CDR1 SQVTM and CDR2 ANQGSEA. The CDR3 consists of 14 residues. CDR3 DNA: TGCAGCGCTGAGGGCATCCGGAACTACAATGAGCAGTTCTTC. This codes for CSAEGIRNYNEQFF.

The CDR3, as DNA: TGTGCCAGCAGCGTAGCTGGACATCCTAACACCGGGGAGCTGTTTTTT. It encodes CASSVAGHPNTGELFF. The chain carries TRBV9 and TRBJ2-2, with TRBD1 as a possible D gene (5 bases). Trimming cost V 0 bases and J 2 bases, with 11 bases left between them. The CDR3 totals 16 residues. The germline V gene encodes CDR1 SGDLS and CDR2 YYNGEE.

This sequence joins TRBV28 and TRBJ1-2, with TRBD1 as a possible D gene (5 bases). CDR1 and CDR2 (germline): MDHEN, SYDVKM. V dropped 7 bases and J dropped 6 bases, with 9 bases sitting between them. The CDR3 runs to 11 residues. The CDR3, as DNA: TGTGCCAGCACGGGACTCCATGGCTACACCTTC. It specifies CASTGLHGYTF.

This sequence joins TRBV12-3 or TRBV12-4 and TRBJ2-7; the D gene is possibly TRBD2 (6 bases). The CDR3 loop spans 12 amino acids. Trimming shortened V by 2 bases and J by 7 bases, and 9 bases separated the two germline ends. In nucleotides, the CDR3 is TGTGCCAGCAGTTTAAGTGGGACTGAGCAGTACTTC. This codes for CASSLSGTEQYF.

This rearrangement joins TRBV11-2 to TRBJ2-2; 9 bases line up with TRBD2. The CDR3 runs to 15 residues. Losses at the gene ends were 5 bases for V and 4 bases for J; bases not matched to a gene: 5. Germline V gene sequence: CDR1 SGHAT, CDR2 FQNNGV. CDR3 residues: CASSPSGKITGELFF. The CDR3 DNA reads as TGTGCCAGCAGCCCTAGCGGGAAGATCACCGGGGAGCTGTTTTTT.

This chain uses TRBV30 with TRBJ2-1; 7 nucleotides align to TRBD2. The J segment lost 5 bases and the V segment lost 1 base, leaving 5 bases of the junction unmatched. Germline values: CDR1 GTSNPN, CDR2 SVGIG (reference sequence). The CDR3 length is 14 residues. The CDR3 nucleotides are TGTGCCTGGAGTGCGGGAGGCCCAAACAATGAGCAGTTCTTC. This codes for CAWSAGGPNNEQFF.

The chain links TRBV5-4 to TRBJ2-3; 7 positions match TRBD2. CDR3 length equals 15 residues. CDR1 is SGHNT, CDR2 YYREEE, per germline (reference sequence). Germline trimming cut 4 bases from V and 2 bases from J; bases unmatched to any gene: 7. CDR3: CASSLGGRDTDTQYF. Here the CDR3 DNA reads TGTGCCAGCAGCCTGGGAGGGAGGGACACAGATACGCAGTATTTT. Based on the CDR3 plus reference TRBV5-4 and TRBJ2-3, the full variable domain is ETGVTQSPTHLIKTRGQQVTLRCSSQSGHNTVSWYQQALGQGPQFIFQYYREEENGRGNFPPRFSGLQFPNYSSELNVNALELDDSALYLCASSLGGRDTDTQYFGPGTRLTVL.

V gene TRBV10-3 combines with J gene TRBJ2-3; 10 bases match TRBD2. Germline V gene sequence: CDR1 ENHRY, CDR2 SYGVKD. CDR3 length equals 15 residues. J gave up 6 bases and V 5 bases, and 8 bases lay outside the gene matches. As DNA, the CDR3 is TGTGCCATCAGTAGCGGGAGGGCCCCAGCTGATACGCAGTATTTT. Protein: CAISSGRAPADTQYF.

V usage is TRBV19 and J usage is TRBJ2-1; 14 bases align to TRBD2. The CDR3 loop spans 16 amino acids. CDR1 and CDR2 (germline): LNHDA, SQIVND (reference sequence). V trimming: 2 bases; J trimming: 8 bases; junction bases outside the gene matches: 5. The CDR3 DNA reads as TGTGCCAGTAGTATATGGGGGACTAGCGGGAGCGATGAGCAGTTCTTC. Translation: CASSIWGTSGSDEQFF. The variable domain in full, completed from reference TRBV19 and TRBJ2-1, reads DGGITQSPKYLFRKEGQNVTLSCEQNLNHDAMYWYRQDPGQGLRLIYYSQIVNDFQKGDIAEGYSVSREKKESFPLTVTSAQKNPTAFYLCASSIWGTSGSDEQFFGPGTRLTVL.